Reported below is one TCR beta chain. The data are from a study of Ad26.COV2.S vaccination and SARS-CoV-2 variants. The treatment here: some 19 received Ad26.COV2.S at low or high dose, single or two shots; 5 received placebo; per-sample allocation not given. The study sampled participants on day 63 after the first vaccine or placebo injection. Clones were read by immunoSEQ multiplex PCR, and TCRdb kept only the in-frame ones, dropping some. Among about 680,000 clones listed, around 92% were seen once. CDR3 length: 15 amino acids. V was pared by 3 bases and J by 0 bases, with 8 bases between. Germline CDR1 reads KGHDR; CDR2 reads SFDVKD.

The chain has TRBV24-1 and TRBJ2-1; the D is unclear. The sequencing used peripheral blood, collected in a trial of Ad26.COV2.S vaccine versus placebo. The receptor was derived from a person aged 18-65 years who received the Ad26.COV2.S COVID-19 vaccine or a placebo. The CDR3: CATSDAGSSYNEQFF. The CDR3, as DNA: TGTGCCACCAGTGATGCAGGAAGCTCCTACAATGAGCAGTTCTTC.